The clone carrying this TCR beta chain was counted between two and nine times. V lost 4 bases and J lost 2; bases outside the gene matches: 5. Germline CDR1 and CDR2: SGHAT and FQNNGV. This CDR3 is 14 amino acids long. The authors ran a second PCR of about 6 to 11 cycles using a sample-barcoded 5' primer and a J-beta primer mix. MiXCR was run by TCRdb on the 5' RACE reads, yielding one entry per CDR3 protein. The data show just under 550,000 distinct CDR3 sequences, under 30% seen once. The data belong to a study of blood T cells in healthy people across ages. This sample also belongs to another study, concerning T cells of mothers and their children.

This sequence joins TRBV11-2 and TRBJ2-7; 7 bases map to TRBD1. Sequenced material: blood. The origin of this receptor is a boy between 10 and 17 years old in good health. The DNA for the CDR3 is TGTGCCAGCAGCTCGTCACAGGGGACCTACGAGCAGTACTTC. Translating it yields CASSSSQGTYEQYF.